This record concerns one T cell receptor beta chain sequence. The data were taken from a study of blood T cell repertoires in COVID-19. Across the whole study: The samples span acute and convalescent COVID-19 from the United States, Italy and Spain. Sample material is recorded as cDNA or gDNA derived from T cells, B-cell-depleted T cells, or PBMCs.

Per the authors' pipeline: Estimation of nucleated cell counts was performed using reference gene primer amplification. The assay was immunoSEQ multiplex PCR, and TCRdb's table has in-frame clones only and misses some. That table gives V, J and clone size, and the DNA gave D and trimming. Among just under 70,000 clones listed, roughly 88% were seen once. CDR1 is MDHEN, CDR2 SYDVKM, per germline. The CDR3 length is 16 residues. The V end lost 8 bases, the J end lost 2 bases, and 20 bases lay between the germline ends. The V and J genes are TRBV28 and TRBJ2-3; maybe TRBD2 (6 bases). The TCR originated in a man younger than 40 with acute or convalescent COVID-19. The material sequenced was peripheral blood. CDR3 sequence: CASGTLRVAVTDTQYF. Written as DNA, the CDR3 is TGTGCCAGCGGAACCCTGAGAGTAGCGGTCACAGATACGCAGTATTTT.